The clone carrying this TCR beta chain came up a few times. The antigen is undetermined. The data were obtained in a study of cytomegalovirus exposure and HLA in healthy donors. General study results and limits: Altogether, 164 TCR beta chains were recorded as cytomegalovirus-associated. Being indistinguishable, some V segments were excluded, TRBV6-2 and TRBV6-3 among them. Analysis performed later showed TCR beta chains linked to HLA being more clonally expanded than equally common others.

Vbeta (60) and Jbeta (13) primers were used in the PCR. Assay: immunoSEQ multiplex PCR; the TCRdb copy retains only in-frame clones and omits some. The profile covers over 120,000 clones, with approximately 78% appearing a single time and about 2.4% taken by the ten largest. CDR3 size: 12 residues. In germline, CDR1 is SGHRS, CDR2 YFSETQ. With V trimmed by 6 bases and J by 6 bases, 2 bases remained unmatched. The clonotype was recovered from a young woman in good health and CMV-seropositive. The chain uses TRBV5-1 and TRBJ2-2; 7 nucleotides agree with TRBD1. Sequencing used PBMCs. Written as DNA, the CDR3 is TGCGCCAGCACGACAGGGTCCGGGGAGCTGTTTTTT. Protein sequence: CASTTGSGELFF.